This T cell receptor (beta chain) was captured by sequencing in a study of blood T cells in healthy people across ages. Per-sample yields of isolated PBMCs were at least 6 million. Notes on this clonotype: Antigen specificity is unknown.

Study-level results: Per million T cells, TCR beta diversity dropped roughly linearly as age increased. Naive CD4+ cells and diversity were both higher in long-lived donors than in aged donors.

The use of a sample-barcoded 5' primer and a J-beta primer mix characterized a second PCR of about 7 to 12 cycles. TCRdb reprocessed the 5' RACE reads via MiXCR and lists one record per CDR3 protein. The sample consists of 780,000 or so distinct CDR3 sequences, 53% of them appearing once. Trimming cost V 1 base and J 7 bases, with 11 bases left between them. Germline V lookup: CDR1 SGHTA, CDR2 FQGNSA. The CDR3 contains 14 residues. J is TRBJ2-4 and V is TRBV7-2; D may match TRBD1 or TRBD2 (6 bases each). Sequenced sample: blood. The sequence came from a man aged 80 or over in good health. DNA of the CDR3: TGTGCCAGCAGCTTAGGGGGGGCTGGTAACATTCAGTACTTC. Translating gives CASSLGGAGNIQYF. The full variable domain, rest sourced from reference TRBV7-2 and TRBJ2-4, is GAGVSQSPSNKVTEKGKDVELRCDPISGHTALYWYRQSLGQGLEFLIYFQGNSAPDKSGLPSDRFSAERTGGSVSTLTIQRTQQEDSAVYLCASSLGGAGNIQYFGAGTRLSVL.